Described below is a single T cell receptor beta chain sequence and its context. The PCR employed 60 Vbeta primers together with 13 Jbeta primers. This table comes from immunoSEQ multiplex PCR, and its TCRdb copy is limited to in-frame clones, with some not included. This table has 74,000 or so clones, about 70% appearing once. The data originate from a study of cytomegalovirus exposure and HLA in healthy donors. The germline CDR1 and CDR2 sequences are SGDLS and YYNGEE. The V end was cut by 3 bases, the J end by 1 base, with 25 bases between. The CDR3 is made up of 19 amino acids. This receptor was identified in a woman under 40 in good health and CMV-seronegative. J is TRBJ1-1 and V is TRBV9; D not resolved. The sample comprised PBMCs. The CDR3 region has the DNA TGTGCCAGCAGCGCGAGGCCTTTTGACCCAAAAGGCAGGAACACTGAAGCTTTCTTT. It translates to CASSARPFDPKGRNTEAFF.